This T cell receptor (beta chain) was documented in a study of cytomegalovirus exposure and HLA in healthy donors. Notes on the study in general: Apart from CMV serostatus, no immune exposure information was available.

PCR amplification relied on 60 Vbeta primers (plus 13 Jbeta primers). Method: immunoSEQ multiplex PCR; TCRdb's copy keeps in-frame clones and lacks some. Found here are just over 65,000 clones, around four fifths of them singletons; the top ten hold 6.5% to 8%. CDR1 is SGHNT and CDR2 is YYREEE in the germline V gene (reference sequence). The CDR3 has 14 residues. V shed 4 bases and J shed 6 bases, with 15 bases lying between them. This clone showed up just once. Its antigen is unknown. This donor's CMV serostatus is unrecorded. Material for sequencing was PBMCs. This receptor was obtained from a human donor in good health. The chain carries TRBV5-4 and TRBJ2-3; TRBD1 is a possible D gene (5 bases). The CDR3 reads CASSPTRSGDTQYF. In nucleotides, the CDR3 is TGTGCCAGCAGCCCGACGCGGTCAGGGGATACGCAGTATTTT.